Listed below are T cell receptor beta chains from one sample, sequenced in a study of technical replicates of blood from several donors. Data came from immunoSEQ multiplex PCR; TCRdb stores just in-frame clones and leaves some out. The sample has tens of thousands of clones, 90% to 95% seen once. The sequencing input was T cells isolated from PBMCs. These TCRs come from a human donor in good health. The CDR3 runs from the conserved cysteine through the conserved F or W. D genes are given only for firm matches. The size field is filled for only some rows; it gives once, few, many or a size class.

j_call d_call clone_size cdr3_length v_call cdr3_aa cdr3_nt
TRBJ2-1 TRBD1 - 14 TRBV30 CAWGVDRTVNEQFF TGTGCCTGGGGGGTGGACAGGACAGTCAATGAGCAGTTCTTC
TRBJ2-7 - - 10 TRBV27 CASVLYEQYF TGTGCCAGCGTACTCTACGAGCAGTACTTC
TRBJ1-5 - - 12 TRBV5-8 CASSFRNQPQHF TGTGCCAGCAGCTTCCGGAATCAGCCCCAGCATTTT
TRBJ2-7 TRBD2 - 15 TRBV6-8 CASIRGEGSSYEQYF TGTGCCAGCATTCGGGGGGAGGGAAGCTCCTACGAGCAGTACTTC
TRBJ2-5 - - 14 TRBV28 CASSFTGLWETQYF TGTGCCAGCAGTTTTACAGGGTTATGGGAGACCCAGTACTTC
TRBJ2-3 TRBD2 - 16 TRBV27 CASSLRNGRGADTQYF TGTGCCAGCAGTTTACGTAACGGGAGGGGGGCCGATACGCAGTATTTT
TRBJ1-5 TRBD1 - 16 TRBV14 CASSLRLQGADQPQHF TGTGCCAGCAGCCTTCGATTACAGGGGGCCGATCAGCCCCAGCATTTT
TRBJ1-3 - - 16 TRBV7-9 CASSLGQYSTGNTIYF TGTGCCAGCAGCTTAGGACAGTATTCCACCGGAAACACCATATATTTT
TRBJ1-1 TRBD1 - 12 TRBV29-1 CSGRDRESEAFF TGCAGCGGTCGGGACAGGGAATCTGAAGCTTTCTTT
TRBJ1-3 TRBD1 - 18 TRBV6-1 CASSGRTGGGIGGNTIYF TGTGCCAGCAGTGGCCGGACAGGGGGCGGAATCGGTGGAAACACCATATATTTT
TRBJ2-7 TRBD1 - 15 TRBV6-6 CASRPGQGATYEQYF TGTGCCAGCAGACCGGGACAGGGGGCTACCTACGAGCAGTACTTC
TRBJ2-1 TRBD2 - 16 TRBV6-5 CASSYSPAGGPNEQFF TGTGCCAGCAGTTACTCTCCCGCGGGAGGCCCAAATGAGCAGTTCTTC
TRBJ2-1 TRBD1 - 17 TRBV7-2 CASSLVGGRLIRNEQFF TGTGCCAGCAGCTTAGTAGGGGGCAGACTAATTCGCAATGAGCAGTTCTTC
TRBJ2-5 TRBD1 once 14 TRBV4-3 CASSRGTGGETQYF TGCGCCAGCAGCCGAGGGACAGGGGGAGAGACCCAGTACTTC
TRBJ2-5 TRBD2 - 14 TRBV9 CASSVGGGIETQYF TGTGCCAGCAGCGTCGGGGGGGGGATAGAGACCCAGTACTTC
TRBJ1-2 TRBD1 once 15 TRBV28 CASSGRRTGNYGYTF TGTGCCAGCAGCGGCCGTAGGACAGGAAACTATGGCTACACCTTC
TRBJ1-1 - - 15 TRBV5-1 CASSLLGGANTEAFF TGCGCCAGCAGCTTATTAGGGGGTGCGAACACTGAAGCTTTCTTT
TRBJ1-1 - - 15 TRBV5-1 CASSQGPRGSTEAFF TGCGCCAGCAGCCAGGGCCCCCGCGGAAGCACTGAAGCTTTCTTT
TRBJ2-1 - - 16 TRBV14 CASSLGMERAYNEQFF TGTGCCAGCAGCCTTGGTATGGAGCGGGCCTACAATGAGCAGTTCTTC
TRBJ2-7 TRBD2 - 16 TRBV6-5 CASSYYASGGIYEQYF TGTGCCAGCAGTTACTATGCTAGCGGGGGGATCTACGAGCAGTACTTC
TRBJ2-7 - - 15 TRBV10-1 CASSEEVDSPHEQYF TGCGCCAGCAGTGAGGAAGTAGATTCCCCCCACGAGCAGTACTTC
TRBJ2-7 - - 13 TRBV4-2 CASSRQSSYEQYF TGTGCCAGCAGCCGGCAAAGCTCCTACGAGCAGTACTTC
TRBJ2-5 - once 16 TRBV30 CAWSPRGSSPRETQYF TGTGCCTGGAGCCCCCGCGGTAGTTCCCCTCGGGAGACCCAGTACTTC
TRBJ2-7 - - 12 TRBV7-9 CASSVRGYEQYF TGTGCCAGCAGCGTCAGGGGATACGAGCAGTACTTC
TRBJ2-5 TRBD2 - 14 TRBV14 CASSQGLARETQYF TGTGCCAGCAGCCAGGGACTAGCGAGGGAGACCCAGTACTTC
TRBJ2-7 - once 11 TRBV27 CASSLLYEQYF TGTGCCAGCAGTTTACTCTACGAGCAGTACTTC
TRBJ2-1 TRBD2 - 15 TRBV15 CATSSPSGIHNEQFF TGTGCCACCAGCAGTCCAAGCGGGATTCACAATGAGCAGTTCTTC
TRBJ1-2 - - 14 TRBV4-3 CASSQVWPGGGYTF TGCGCCAGCAGCCAAGTGTGGCCGGGAGGGGGCTACACCTTC
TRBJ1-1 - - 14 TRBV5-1 CASSAGVMNTEAFF TGCGCCAGCAGCGCAGGTGTCATGAACACTGAAGCTTTCTTT
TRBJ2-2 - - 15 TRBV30 CAWTEGLANTGELFF TGTGCCTGGACTGAAGGACTCGCGAACACCGGGGAGCTGTTTTTT
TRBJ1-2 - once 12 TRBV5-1 CASSLSGYGYTF TGCGCCAGCAGCTTATCAGGATATGGCTACACCTTC
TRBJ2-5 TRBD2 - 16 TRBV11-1 CASSLGTSGLQETQYF TGTGCCAGCAGCTTAGGGACTAGCGGGCTCCAAGAGACCCAGTACTTC
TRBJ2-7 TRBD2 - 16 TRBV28 CASSFITSGRVTEQYF TGTGCCAGCAGTTTCATAACTAGCGGGAGAGTGACCGAGCAGTACTTC
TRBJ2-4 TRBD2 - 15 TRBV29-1 CSVEDGREAKNIQYF TGCAGCGTTGAGGATGGGAGGGAGGCCAAAAACATTCAGTACTTC
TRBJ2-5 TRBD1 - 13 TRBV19 CASSGRTGETQYF TGTGCCAGTAGTGGAAGGACAGGGGAGACCCAGTACTTC
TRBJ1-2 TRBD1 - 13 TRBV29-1 CSARTGEYYGYTF TGCAGCGCTCGGACAGGGGAATACTATGGCTACACCTTC
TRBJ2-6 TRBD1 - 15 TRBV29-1 CSVANRGSGANVLTF TGCAGCGTTGCAAACAGGGGATCAGGGGCCAACGTCCTGACTTTC
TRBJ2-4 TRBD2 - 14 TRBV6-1 CASSEARGSNIQYF TGTGCCAGCAGTGAAGCGCGGGGGAGTAACATTCAGTACTTC
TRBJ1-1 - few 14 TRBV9 CASSVSGGDTEAFF TGTGCCAGCAGCGTTTCGGGGGGGGACACTGAAGCTTTCTTT
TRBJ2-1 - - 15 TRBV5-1 CASSLPRVRGNEQFF TGCGCCAGCAGCTTGCCGAGGGTGAGAGGAAATGAGCAGTTCTTC
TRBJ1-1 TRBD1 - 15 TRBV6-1 CASSPDRVRGTEAFF TGTGCCAGCAGTCCTGACAGGGTGAGGGGCACTGAAGCTTTCTTT
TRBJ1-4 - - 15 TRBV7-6 CASSSQGITNEKLFF TGTGCCAGCAGCTCGCAGGGAATAACTAATGAAAAACTGTTTTTT
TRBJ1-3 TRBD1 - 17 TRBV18 CASSPKTGTGTGNTIYF TGTGCCAGCTCCCCGAAGACAGGGACAGGAACTGGAAACACCATATATTTT
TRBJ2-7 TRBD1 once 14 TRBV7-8 CASSAGTGDYEQYF TGTGCCAGCAGCGCCGGGACAGGGGACTACGAGCAGTACTTC
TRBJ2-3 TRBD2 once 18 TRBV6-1 CASSEFGGLAEEEDTQYF TGTGCCAGCAGTGAATTCGGTGGGCTAGCGGAAGAGGAGGATACGCAGTATTTT
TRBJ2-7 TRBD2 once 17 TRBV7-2 CASSLEPPGLAGVVQYF TGTGCCAGCAGCTTAGAACCTCCGGGACTAGCGGGGGTGGTGCAGTACTTC
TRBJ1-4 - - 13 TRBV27 CASSLSMGGKLFF TGTGCCAGCAGTTTATCGATGGGGGGGAAACTGTTTTTT
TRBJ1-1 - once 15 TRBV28 CASTLPRGASTEAFF TGTGCCAGCACCCTCCCTCGGGGGGCCAGCACTGAAGCTTTCTTT
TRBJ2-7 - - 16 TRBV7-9 CASSLAVGLMGYEQYF TGTGCCAGCAGCTTAGCAGTGGGCCTCATGGGCTACGAGCAGTACTTC
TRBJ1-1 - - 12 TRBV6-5 CASSYGGTEAFF TGTGCCAGCAGTTACGGCGGCACTGAAGCTTTCTTT
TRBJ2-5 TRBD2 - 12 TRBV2 CASSPGGETQYF TGTGCCAGCAGCCCGGGGGGAGAGACCCAGTACTTC
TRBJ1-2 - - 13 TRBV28 CASSPPLGPGYTF TGTGCCAGCAGCCCCCCTTTGGGCCCTGGCTACACCTTC
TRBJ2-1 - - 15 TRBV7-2 CASSLMGATYNEQFF TGTGCCAGCAGCTTGATGGGGGCAACGTACAATGAGCAGTTCTTC
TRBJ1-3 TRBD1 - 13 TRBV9 CASSRDRDDTIYF TGTGCCAGCAGCCGGGACAGGGACGACACCATATATTTT